This T cell receptor beta chain stems from a study of blood T cells in healthy people across ages. General observations from the study: Naive CD4+ cells and diversity were both higher in long-lived donors than in aged donors.

This clonotype has a handful of counts. No antigen is known for it. Germline assignment: CDR1 SGDLS and CDR2 YYNGEE. The V gene lost 3 bases and the J gene lost 0 bases, with 10 bases spanning the gap. This CDR3 comprises 15 residues. Whenever a sample was processed, at least 6 million PBMCs were isolated. A J-beta primer mix and a sample-barcoded 5' primer were used in a second PCR of roughly 6 to 12 cycles. MiXCR was run by TCRdb on the 5' RACE reads, yielding one entry per CDR3 protein. This table holds 600,000 to 850,000 distinct CDR3 sequences, 25% found once. These same records also appear under a second study, on T cells of mothers and their children. This second report adds: Material was donated by three healthy Caucasian mothers and their six children.

This chain uses TRBV9 with TRBJ1-3, with a weak D call TRBD1 (5 bases). The source of this sequence is a boy aged 10-17 years in good health. Sequenced: blood. This CDR3 reads CASSEDTYSGNTIYF. The DNA for the CDR3 is TGTGCCAGCAGCGAGGACACCTACTCTGGAAACACCATATATTTT.